Below, 20 T cell receptor beta chains from the same sample are listed, as sequenced in a study of blood T cells in healthy people across ages. Next came a second PCR, run for about 6 to 12 cycles, which used a sample-barcoded 5' primer along with a J-beta primer mix. MiXCR was run by TCRdb on the 5' RACE reads, yielding one entry per CDR3 protein. The sample lists 800,000 to 900,000 distinct CDR3 sequences; about 62% were seen once. The specimen sequenced was blood. These receptors were obtained from a man younger than 40 in good health.

V usage is TRBV6-5 and J usage is TRBJ2-5; tentative D call: TRBD1 (7 bases). The V and J ends lost 2 bases and 5 bases respectively, with 12 bases between them. The CDR3 contains 14 residues. CDR1 and CDR2 (germline): MNHEY, SVGAGI. The chain's CDR3 is CASSYGAGGETQYF. The CDR3 nucleotides are TGTGCCAGCAGTTACGGGGCAGGGGGGGAGACCCAGTACTTC.

The gene calls are TRBV20-1 and TRBJ2-3; 16 nucleotides match TRBD2. With V trimmed by 6 bases and J by 4 bases, 4 bases remained unmatched. The V gene's germline CDR1 is DFQATT and CDR2 SNEGSKA (reference sequence). CDR3 size: 15 residues. This CDR3 is CSASGTSGGADTQYF. CDR3 DNA sequence: TGCAGTGCGTCCGGGACTAGCGGGGGGGCAGATACGCAGTATTTT.

The table lists this clonotype with a few counts. The chain recombines TRBV20-1 with TRBJ1-2; D remains unclear. There are 15 residues in the CDR3. V was shortened by 0 bases and J by 0 bases, with 11 bases between the two germline ends. CDR1 and CDR2 from the germline V gene are DFQATT and SNEGSKA (reference sequence). The CDR3 region is CSARDPGRANYGYTF. CDR3 sequence (DNA): TGCAGTGCTAGAGATCCCGGGCGGGCTAACTATGGCTACACCTTC.

The rearrangement joins TRBV5-1 to TRBJ2-5, with TRBD1 matching over 8 bases. The length of the CDR3 is 13 residues. Germline values: CDR1 SGHRS, CDR2 YFSETQ. With 8 bases clipped from V and 5 bases from J, the junction kept 8 bases outside the gene matches. The CDR3 sequence: CASTQGAGETQYF. The DNA for the CDR3 is TGCGCCAGTACCCAGGGGGCAGGGGAGACCCAGTACTTC. Supplemented by reference TRBV5-1 and TRBJ2-5, the full variable domain reads KAGVTQTPRYLIKTRGQQVTLSCSPISGHRSVSWYQQTPGQGLQFLFEYFSETQRNKGNFPGRFSGRQFSNSRSEMNVSTLELGDSALYLCASTQGAGETQYFGPGTRLLVL.

The chain carries TRBV5-1 and TRBJ2-7; TRBD1 matches at 7 bases. The CDR3 is made up of 11 amino acids. After removal of 3 bases from V and 8 bases from J, the junction contained 2 bases not matched to a gene. CDR1 is SGHRS and CDR2 is YFSETQ in the germline V gene. The CDR3 DNA sequence: TGCGCCAGCAGCTCGGACAGGAAGCAGTACTTC. Encoded protein: CASSSDRKQYF.

The chain combines TRBV3-1 with TRBJ1-2; the match to TRBD1 covers 8 bases. The germline gives CDR1 LGHDT, CDR2 YNNKEL (reference sequence). The CDR3 runs to 15 residues. With V trimmed by 9 bases and J by 4 bases, 13 bases remained unmatched. CDR3: CASSSGQGESYGYTF. The CDR3 nucleotides read TGTGCCAGTTCTTCAGGACAGGGAGAAAGCTATGGCTACACCTTC. Full variable domain (outside the CDR3, taken from reference TRBV3-1 and TRBJ1-2): DTAVSQTPKYLVTQMGNDKSIKCEQNLGHDTMYWYKQDSKKFLKIMFSYNNKELIINETVPNRFSPKSPDKAHLNLHINSLELGDSAVYFCASSSGQGESYGYTFGSGTRLTVV.

The CDR3 reads CASRRPGVNTGELFF. CDR3 in DNA: TGTGCCAGCAGGCGTCCGGGGGTGAACACCGGGGAGCTGTTTTTT. The V gene is TRBV6-2 or TRBV6-3, the J gene TRBJ2-2; TRBD2 might be the D (6 bases). The germline V gene has CDR1 MNHEY and CDR2 SVGEGT. V lost 6 bases to trimming and J lost 1 base, with 12 bases between them. The CDR3 runs to 15 residues.

V gene TRBV20-1 combines with J gene TRBJ2-3; TRBD2 matches at 12 bases. Germline V lookup: CDR1 DFQATT, CDR2 SNEGSKA (reference sequence). The CDR3 spans 17 residues. Trimming at V came to 4 bases and at J to 4 bases, leaving 12 bases not matched to a gene. CDR3 amino acids: CSAIRLAGGRVADTQYF. The DNA for the CDR3 is TGCAGTGCTATTCGTCTAGCGGGGGGGCGGGTCGCAGATACGCAGTATTTT.

The chain is built from TRBV2 and TRBJ1-5; D is perhaps TRBD1 (6 bases). V was shortened by 8 bases and J by 0 bases, with 20 bases between the two germline ends. Germline-derived CDR1 and CDR2 are SNHLY and FYNNEI. The CDR3 spans 17 residues. In nucleotides, the CDR3 is TGTGCCAGCGGTGGGGGCGGAACAGGGTATAGCAATCAGCCCCAGCATTTT. This encodes CASGGGGTGYSNQPQHF.

This clonotype has only a few counts. J is TRBJ2-1 and V is TRBV9; D gene unclear. V was pared by 0 bases and J by 5 bases, with 9 bases between. The CDR3 is 14 amino acids. Germline values: CDR1 SGDLS, CDR2 YYNGEE. This CDR3 is CASSVARPNNEQFF. In nucleotides, the CDR3 is TGTGCCAGCAGCGTAGCCCGGCCTAACAATGAGCAGTTCTTC.

The chain carries TRBV2 and TRBJ2-7; D unclear. The CDR3 totals 13 residues. In germline, CDR1 is SNHLY, CDR2 FYNNEI. Trimming took 0 bases from V and 5 from J, leaving 8 bases between them. The CDR3 sequence: CASSEAGVDEQYF. CDR3 nucleotide sequence: TGTGCCAGCAGTGAAGCGGGTGTGGACGAGCAGTACTTC.

J is TRBJ2-7 and V is TRBV29-1, with a possible D match to TRBD1 (6 bases). Germline CDR1 and CDR2: SQVTM and ANQGSEA. The CDR3 is made up of 12 amino acids. V lost 7 bases and J lost 5, with 15 bases in between. The CDR3 loop is CSAIQGSHEQYF. In DNA, the CDR3 is TGCAGCGCGATACAGGGATCCCACGAGCAGTACTTC.

The chain links TRBV11-2 to TRBJ2-3; D is undetermined. With 0 bases removed from V and 1 base from J, the gap between germline ends came to 5 bases. Germline V gene data show CDR1 as SGHAT and CDR2 as FQNNGV. The CDR3 totals 14 residues. The CDR3 protein is CASSLDMGTDTQYF. The DNA of the CDR3 is TGTGCCAGCAGCTTAGATATGGGCACAGATACGCAGTATTTT.

This clonotype was recorded a few times. The rearrangement joins TRBV5-1 to TRBJ2-5; D call uncertain. V lost 4 bases, J lost 3 bases, and 7 bases lay in between. The CDR3 sequence is 12 residues long. From germline, CDR1 is SGHRS and CDR2 YFSETQ. The chain's CDR3 is CASSLLEETQYF. The DNA of the CDR3 is TGCGCCAGCAGCCTGCTGGAAGAGACCCAGTACTTC. The variable domain in full, completed from reference TRBV5-1 and TRBJ2-5, reads KAGVTQTPRYLIKTRGQQVTLSCSPISGHRSVSWYQQTPGQGLQFLFEYFSETQRNKGNFPGRFSGRQFSNSRSEMNVSTLELGDSALYLCASSLLEETQYFGPGTRLLVL.

The gene calls are TRBV5-1 and TRBJ2-1; TRBD1 or TRBD2 may be the D gene (7 bases each). This CDR3 has 15 amino acids. Germline V lookup: CDR1 SGHRS, CDR2 YFSETQ. Trimming pared 4 bases from V and 4 bases from J, leaving 15 bases between. CDR3 bases: TGCGCCAGCAGCCCAACAGGGGAGGGGTACAATGAGCAGTTCTTC. It codes for CASSPTGEGYNEQFF.

This clonotype has a handful of counts. Here the CDR3 reads CSATSASSGANVLTF. The CDR3 DNA reads TGCAGTGCTACCAGTGCCAGCTCTGGGGCCAACGTCCTGACTTTC. This chain connects TRBV20-1 to TRBJ2-6; D call uncertain. Germline CDR1 DFQATT, CDR2 SNEGSKA (reference sequence). V lost 4 bases, J lost 0 bases, and 10 bases lay in between. CDR3 length: 15 residues.

The V gene is TRBV2, the J gene TRBJ1-2, with TRBD1 matching over 7 bases. The CDR3 loop spans 15 amino acids. V trimming: 4 bases; J trimming: 0 bases; junction bases outside the gene matches: 5. Germline CDR1 SNHLY, CDR2 FYNNEI. The CDR3 DNA follows: TGTGCCAGCAGTGGGGACAGTCTCTCTAACTATGGCTACACCTTC. This encodes CASSGDSLSNYGYTF.

This clonotype has only a few counts. This chain joins TRBV7-2 and TRBJ2-3; D gene uncertain. CDR1 is SGHTA, CDR2 FQGNSA, per germline. CDR3 length: 10 residues. V was shortened by 3 bases and J by 7 bases, with 2 bases between the two germline ends. The chain's CDR3 is CASSFNTQYF. CDR3 nucleotide sequence: TGTGCCAGCAGCTTCAATACGCAGTATTTT.

The rearrangement uses TRBV5-1 and TRBJ2-7, with D possibly being TRBD2 (6 bases). The V gene lost 0 bases and the J gene lost 1 base, with 11 bases spanning the gap. The V gene's germline CDR1 is SGHRS and CDR2 YFSETQ. The length of the CDR3 is 15 residues. CDR3 coding DNA: TGCGCCAGCAGCTTGGGGAGGGACCGATCCTACGAGCAGTACTTC. Protein sequence: CASSLGRDRSYEQYF.

The chain has TRBV12-3 or TRBV12-4 and TRBJ2-1, with D tentatively TRBD1 (6 bases). The ends were cut back, 5 bases at V and 0 bases at J, with 14 bases in the middle. This CDR3 is 16 amino acids long. The CDR3, as DNA: TGTGCCAGCAGTGATCGGGACAAGAGCTCCTACAATGAGCAGTTCTTC. Its protein product is CASSDRDKSSYNEQFF.